A single sample is the source of the 2 T cell receptor beta chains below, sequenced in a study of blood T cells in healthy people across ages. Primed by a sample-barcoded 5' primer and a J-beta primer mix, a second PCR proceeded for 7 to 11 cycles. A single record per CDR3 protein comes from TCRdb applying MiXCR to the 5' RACE reads. Of 1.4 million or so distinct CDR3 sequences listed, 35% to 45% are singletons. The material sequenced was blood. The receptors were sampled from a woman aged 18-29 years in good health.

This clonotype has more than one count but fewer than ten. The J gene is TRBJ2-4, the V gene TRBV7-9; 10 bases fit TRBD1. Per germline, CDR1 SEHNR and CDR2 FQNEAQ (reference sequence). This CDR3 is 16 amino acids long. With 1 base clipped from V and 1 base from J, the junction kept 1 base outside the gene matches. The CDR3 nucleotides are TGTGCCAGCAGCTTAGTGGGACAGGGGGCCAAAAACATTCAGTACTTC. Its translation is CASSLVGQGAKNIQYF.

CDR3 amino acids: CASSSLPAPDYGYTF. CDR3 in DNA: TGTGCCAGCTCATCCCTTCCAGCCCCCGACTATGGCTACACCTTC. This rearrangement joins TRBV18 to TRBJ1-2; the D is unclear. The V gene lost 5 bases and the J gene lost 3 bases, with 16 bases spanning the gap. The CDR3 has 15 amino acids. Germline-derived CDR1 and CDR2 are KGHSH and LQKENI.